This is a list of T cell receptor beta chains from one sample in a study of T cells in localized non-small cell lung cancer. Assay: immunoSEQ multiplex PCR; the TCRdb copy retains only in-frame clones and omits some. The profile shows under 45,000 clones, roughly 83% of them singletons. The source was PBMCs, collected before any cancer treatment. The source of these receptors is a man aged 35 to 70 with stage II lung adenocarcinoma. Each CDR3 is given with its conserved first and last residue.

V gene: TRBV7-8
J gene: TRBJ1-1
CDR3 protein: CASSLVVNTEAFF

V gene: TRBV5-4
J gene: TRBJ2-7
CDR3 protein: CASSRTSMGEQYF